This TCR beta chain was sequenced for a study of CD8 T cells in ankylosing spondylitis. Germline CDR1 reads SGHRS; CDR2 reads YFSETQ. The CDR3 loop spans 14 amino acids. V was pared by 4 bases and J by 0 bases, with 9 bases between. Turning to this clonotype: The target antigen is unknown.

General study findings and limits: With a CD8+ phenotype, disease-linked clones were relatively rare in peripheral blood. Within ankylosing spondylitis blood, a TCR beta motif made up of fewer than ten highly homologous variants appeared to be characteristic.

TCRdb re-derived calls from the 5' RACE reads in MiXCR, one entry per CDR3 protein. The repertoire consists of 350,000 to 450,000 distinct CDR3 sequences, with roughly 26% occurring once and the leading ten covering approximately 1%. This sequence originates from a male donor with ankylosing spondylitis. This chain links TRBV5-1 with TRBJ2-3; D unresolved. Sequenced: blood, either unsorted or a sorted T cell fraction (not recorded which). The CDR3 DNA is TGCGCCAGCAGCATTGGGGTTAGCACAGATACGCAGTATTTT. This encodes CASSIGVSTDTQYF.